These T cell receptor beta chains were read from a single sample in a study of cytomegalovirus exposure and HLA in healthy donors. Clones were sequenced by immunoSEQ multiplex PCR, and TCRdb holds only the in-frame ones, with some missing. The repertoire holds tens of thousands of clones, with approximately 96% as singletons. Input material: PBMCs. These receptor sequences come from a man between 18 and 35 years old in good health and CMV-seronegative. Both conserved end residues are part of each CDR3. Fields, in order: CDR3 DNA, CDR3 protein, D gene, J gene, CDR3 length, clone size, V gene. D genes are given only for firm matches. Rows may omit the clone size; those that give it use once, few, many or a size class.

cdr3_nt: TGTGCCAGCAGAGAGGGCGGGGGAACCTACAATGAGCAGTTCTTC
cdr3_aa: CASREGGGTYNEQFF
d_call: TRBD2
j_call: TRBJ2-1
cdr3_length: 15
clone_size: medium-sized
v_call: TRBV27

cdr3_nt: TGCGCCAGCCGGCTCGGCGGTACCTCTGGAAACACCATATATTTT
cdr3_aa: CASRLGGTSGNTIYF
d_call: NA
j_call: TRBJ1-3
cdr3_length: 15
clone_size: NA
v_call: TRBV5-1

cdr3_nt: TGTGCCAGCAGTTTACTCGGGAACACTGAAGCTTTCTTT
cdr3_aa: CASSLLGNTEAFF
d_call: NA
j_call: TRBJ1-1
cdr3_length: 13
clone_size: NA
v_call: TRBV28

cdr3_nt: TGTGCCAGCAGCTCGCTTGGACTAGCGGGAGGGCCGGGTCGGTCCTACGAGCAGTACTTC
cdr3_aa: CASSSLGLAGGPGRSYEQYF
d_call: TRBD2
j_call: TRBJ2-7
cdr3_length: 20
clone_size: NA
v_call: TRBV13

cdr3_nt: TGTGCCAGCAGTTTAGGAGTTAGGGGATACTCTAACTATGGCTACACCTTC
cdr3_aa: CASSLGVRGYSNYGYTF
d_call: NA
j_call: TRBJ1-2
cdr3_length: 17
clone_size: NA
v_call: TRBV28

cdr3_nt: TGTGCCAGCAGCTTAAGCGGGAGGGAGTACAATGAGCAGTTCTTC
cdr3_aa: CASSLSGREYNEQFF
d_call: TRBD2
j_call: TRBJ2-1
cdr3_length: 15
clone_size: NA
v_call: TRBV7-3

cdr3_nt: TGTGCCACCAGCAGCAGGGTGGTGGGAGAAAAACTGTTTTTT
cdr3_aa: CATSSRVVGEKLFF
d_call: NA
j_call: TRBJ1-4
cdr3_length: 14
clone_size: few
v_call: TRBV15

cdr3_nt: TGTGCCAGCAGTGCCAGGACAGGGGAAGTCTATGAGCAGTTCTTC
cdr3_aa: CASSARTGEVYEQFF
d_call: TRBD1
j_call: TRBJ2-1
cdr3_length: 15
clone_size: NA
v_call: TRBV28

cdr3_nt: TGTGCCTACTCGCGGGAGAATGAAAAACTGTTTTTT
cdr3_aa: CAYSRENEKLFF
d_call: NA
j_call: TRBJ1-4
cdr3_length: 12
clone_size: NA
v_call: TRBV30

cdr3_nt: TGTGCCAGCAGTTTCCCCGGGAGCCACAATGAGCAGTTCTTC
cdr3_aa: CASSFPGSHNEQFF
d_call: NA
j_call: TRBJ2-1
cdr3_length: 14
clone_size: NA
v_call: TRBV28

cdr3_nt: TGTGCCAGCGCGGGACAGCTGAACACTGAAGCTTTCTTT
cdr3_aa: CASAGQLNTEAFF
d_call: TRBD1
j_call: TRBJ1-1
cdr3_length: 13
clone_size: NA
v_call: TRBV19

cdr3_nt: TGTGCCAGCAGTGGGACTAGCGGGAGACGAGGGGAGACCCAGTACTTC
cdr3_aa: CASSGTSGRRGETQYF
d_call: TRBD2
j_call: TRBJ2-5
cdr3_length: 16
clone_size: NA
v_call: TRBV2

cdr3_nt: TGTGCCACGACCCTTAGTAGCGGGAGGGCCGCCGGGGAGCTGTTTTTT
cdr3_aa: CATTLSSGRAAGELFF
d_call: TRBD2
j_call: TRBJ2-2
cdr3_length: 16
clone_size: NA
v_call: TRBV2

cdr3_nt: TGTGCCAGTAGTATTACAGGAGTCGACTATGGCTACACCTTC
cdr3_aa: CASSITGVDYGYTF
d_call: NA
j_call: TRBJ1-2
cdr3_length: 14
clone_size: NA
v_call: TRBV19

cdr3_nt: TGTGCCAGCAGTGAATCGGTAGCGGGGTCGAACACCGGGGAGCTGTTTTTT
cdr3_aa: CASSESVAGSNTGELFF
d_call: TRBD2
j_call: TRBJ2-2
cdr3_length: 17
clone_size: NA
v_call: TRBV2

cdr3_nt: TGTGCCAGCAGCCAAGGATGGCCTAGCGGGAATGAGCAGTTCTTC
cdr3_aa: CASSQGWPSGNEQFF
d_call: TRBD2
j_call: TRBJ2-1
cdr3_length: 15
clone_size: NA
v_call: TRBV14

cdr3_nt: TGTGCCAGCAGTTACTCTTCTAGGCCAGACACCGGGGAGCTGTTTTTT
cdr3_aa: CASSYSSRPDTGELFF
d_call: NA
j_call: TRBJ2-2
cdr3_length: 16
clone_size: NA
v_call: TRBV6-5

cdr3_nt: TGTGCCGCAGCTCGGGCGGGGCGCACAGATACGCAGTATTTT
cdr3_aa: CAAARAGRTDTQYF
d_call: NA
j_call: TRBJ2-3
cdr3_length: 14
clone_size: NA
v_call: TRBV27

cdr3_nt: TGTGCCAGCAGTGAAGCGATCAAGCTTGAGCAGTTCTTC
cdr3_aa: CASSEAIKLEQFF
d_call: NA
j_call: TRBJ2-1
cdr3_length: 13
clone_size: NA
v_call: TRBV6-1

cdr3_nt: TGTGCCAGCAGCTTAGGGCAGGGGAACACCGGGGAGCTGTTTTTT
cdr3_aa: CASSLGQGNTGELFF
d_call: NA
j_call: TRBJ2-2
cdr3_length: 15
clone_size: NA
v_call: TRBV7-2

cdr3_nt: TGTGCCAGCAGCCGAGGCGGGCCCCAATCCTACAATGAGCAGTTCTTC
cdr3_aa: CASSRGGPQSYNEQFF
d_call: NA
j_call: TRBJ2-1
cdr3_length: 16
clone_size: NA
v_call: TRBV11-3

cdr3_nt: TGTGCCAGCAGTGATCCCGGGAAGGTTCGTTTCTACAATGAGCAGTTCTTC
cdr3_aa: CASSDPGKVRFYNEQFF
d_call: NA
j_call: TRBJ2-1
cdr3_length: 17
clone_size: NA
v_call: TRBV6-1

cdr3_nt: TGCGCCAGCAGTGAGGGAAGCAGGTTTCCCTACGGGGAGCTGTTTTTT
cdr3_aa: CASSEGSRFPYGELFF
d_call: NA
j_call: TRBJ2-2
cdr3_length: 16
clone_size: NA
v_call: TRBV10-2

cdr3_nt: TGTGCCAGCAGCGCCACCGGGACAGGGACCGCTAACTATGGCTACACCTTC
cdr3_aa: CASSATGTGTANYGYTF
d_call: TRBD1
j_call: TRBJ1-2
cdr3_length: 17
clone_size: NA
v_call: TRBV11-2

cdr3_nt: TGTGCCAGCACGGGGACAACGAACACCGGGGAGCTGTTTTTT
cdr3_aa: CASTGTTNTGELFF
d_call: NA
j_call: TRBJ2-2
cdr3_length: 14
clone_size: NA
v_call: TRBV6-6

cdr3_nt: TGTGCCAGCAGCTTTTACAGCGGGATTGAGCAGTTCTTC
cdr3_aa: CASSFYSGIEQFF
d_call: TRBD2
j_call: TRBJ2-1
cdr3_length: 13
clone_size: NA
v_call: TRBV7-2

cdr3_nt: TGTGCCAGCAGCGTAGATTTAGGGACAGGGGGGGATACGCAGTATTTT
cdr3_aa: CASSVDLGTGGDTQYF
d_call: TRBD1
j_call: TRBJ2-3
cdr3_length: 16
clone_size: NA
v_call: TRBV9

cdr3_nt: TGTGCCAGCAGAAAATCAGGGTTATACAATGAGCAGTTCTTC
cdr3_aa: CASRKSGLYNEQFF
d_call: NA
j_call: TRBJ2-1
cdr3_length: 14
clone_size: NA
v_call: TRBV6-5

cdr3_nt: TGTGCCAGCAGCTTAAAGGGGCTTCTGGAAAACATTCAGTACTTC
cdr3_aa: CASSLKGLLENIQYF
d_call: NA
j_call: TRBJ2-4
cdr3_length: 15
clone_size: NA
v_call: TRBV11-2

cdr3_nt: TGTGCCAGCAGAAACCCTCCCCGGCGGGATGGCTACACCTTC
cdr3_aa: CASRNPPRRDGYTF
d_call: NA
j_call: TRBJ1-2
cdr3_length: 14
clone_size: NA
v_call: TRBV28

cdr3_nt: TGTGCCAGCAGCCCTGGACTAGCCACAGATACGCAGTATTTT
cdr3_aa: CASSPGLATDTQYF
d_call: TRBD2
j_call: TRBJ2-3
cdr3_length: 14
clone_size: NA
v_call: TRBV11-1

cdr3_nt: TGTGCCTGGAGTTCGGGCATGGGGGGGCGGCTTGACGAGCAGTACTTC
cdr3_aa: CAWSSGMGGRLDEQYF
d_call: NA
j_call: TRBJ2-7
cdr3_length: 16
clone_size: once
v_call: TRBV30

cdr3_nt: TGCGCCAGCAGCCTAACAATAGGGGCTAGCGACCAAGAGACCCAGTACTTC
cdr3_aa: CASSLTIGASDQETQYF
d_call: NA
j_call: TRBJ2-5
cdr3_length: 17
clone_size: NA
v_call: TRBV5-1

cdr3_nt: TGTGCCATCAGTGAGGTTGGTAGGGGGAACGTCGGGGAGCTGTTTTTT
cdr3_aa: CAISEVGRGNVGELFF
d_call: NA
j_call: TRBJ2-2
cdr3_length: 16
clone_size: once
v_call: TRBV10-3

cdr3_nt: TGTGCCAGCAGCTTCGACCAATCAGGAGATACGCAGTATTTT
cdr3_aa: CASSFDQSGDTQYF
d_call: NA
j_call: TRBJ2-3
cdr3_length: 14
clone_size: NA
v_call: TRBV7-9

cdr3_nt: TGTGCCAGCGAAAGGGACAGGGGGAAAGGGGGGGCCAACGTCCTGACTTTC
cdr3_aa: CASERDRGKGGANVLTF
d_call: TRBD1
j_call: TRBJ2-6
cdr3_length: 17
clone_size: NA
v_call: TRBV2

cdr3_nt: TGTGCCAGTAGTACCTCGGGACAGGATTCCGACTATGGCTACACCTTC
cdr3_aa: CASSTSGQDSDYGYTF
d_call: TRBD1
j_call: TRBJ1-2
cdr3_length: 16
clone_size: once
v_call: TRBV19

cdr3_nt: TGTGCCAGTAGTATAGTCCAGGGGGGATACCAAGAGACCCAGTACTTC
cdr3_aa: CASSIVQGGYQETQYF
d_call: NA
j_call: TRBJ2-5
cdr3_length: 16
clone_size: NA
v_call: TRBV19

cdr3_nt: TGCGCCAGCAGTGGAGGGCCGCGTGAGCAGTTCTTC
cdr3_aa: CASSGGPREQFF
d_call: NA
j_call: TRBJ2-1
cdr3_length: 12
clone_size: NA
v_call: TRBV10-1

cdr3_nt: TGTGCCAGCAGTTACACCACCCAGCGGACGGCGAACTATGGCTACACCTTC
cdr3_aa: CASSYTTQRTANYGYTF
d_call: NA
j_call: TRBJ1-2
cdr3_length: 17
clone_size: NA
v_call: TRBV27

cdr3_nt: TGTGCCAGCAGCAGGGGGTTTAAGAGCAATCAGCCCCAGCATTTT
cdr3_aa: CASSRGFKSNQPQHF
d_call: TRBD1
j_call: TRBJ1-5
cdr3_length: 15
clone_size: few
v_call: TRBV6-5

cdr3_nt: TGTGCCAGCAGGCCAACTAGCGGGAGGCGGAGCTCCTACAATGAGCAGTTCTTC
cdr3_aa: CASRPTSGRRSSYNEQFF
d_call: TRBD2
j_call: TRBJ2-1
cdr3_length: 18
clone_size: NA
v_call: TRBV11-3

cdr3_nt: TGTGCCAGCAGACCCCCGGGACAGGGGGCGCGAAATGAGCAGTTCTTC
cdr3_aa: CASRPPGQGARNEQFF
d_call: TRBD1
j_call: TRBJ2-1
cdr3_length: 16
clone_size: NA
v_call: TRBV9

cdr3_nt: TGTGCCATCAGTGAGTCGGAGTCAGGACTAGCGGGAGCCGGGGAGCTGTTTTTT
cdr3_aa: CAISESESGLAGAGELFF
d_call: TRBD2
j_call: TRBJ2-2
cdr3_length: 18
clone_size: NA
v_call: TRBV10-3

cdr3_nt: TGCGCCAGCAGCCAGGAACTAGATACTGAGCAGTTCTTC
cdr3_aa: CASSQELDTEQFF
d_call: NA
j_call: TRBJ2-1
cdr3_length: 13
clone_size: NA
v_call: TRBV4-3

cdr3_nt: TGTGCCAGCAGTTTAGAAGGGACAGGGGGAGACCCAGATACGCAGTATTTT
cdr3_aa: CASSLEGTGGDPDTQYF
d_call: TRBD1
j_call: TRBJ2-3
cdr3_length: 17
clone_size: NA
v_call: TRBV28

cdr3_nt: TGTGCCAGCAGCCGGGGGACAGAGAATCAGCCCCAGCATTTT
cdr3_aa: CASSRGTENQPQHF
d_call: TRBD1
j_call: TRBJ1-5
cdr3_length: 14
clone_size: NA
v_call: TRBV27

cdr3_nt: TGCAGCGTGGGACTAGCGGGAGGTATTGGAGATACGCAGTATTTT
cdr3_aa: CSVGLAGGIGDTQYF
d_call: TRBD2
j_call: TRBJ2-3
cdr3_length: 15
clone_size: NA
v_call: TRBV29-1

cdr3_nt: TGCGCCAGCAGCTTGGCGGGCGCGACAGGGGCCGGAGAGCCCCAGCATTTT
cdr3_aa: CASSLAGATGAGEPQHF
d_call: TRBD1
j_call: TRBJ1-5
cdr3_length: 17
clone_size: NA
v_call: TRBV5-1

cdr3_nt: TGTGCCAGCAGCAACGCCCGGTGGACCCAGTACTTC
cdr3_aa: CASSNARWTQYF
d_call: NA
j_call: TRBJ2-5
cdr3_length: 12
clone_size: NA
v_call: TRBV21-1

cdr3_nt: TGCGCCAGCAGCCAAGGTCTTAGGGGCGCCCTAAATGAGCAGTTCTTC
cdr3_aa: CASSQGLRGALNEQFF
d_call: NA
j_call: TRBJ2-1
cdr3_length: 16
clone_size: NA
v_call: TRBV4-3

cdr3_nt: TGTGCCAGCAGCTTCGGACAGGGGCACACTGAAGCTTTCTTT
cdr3_aa: CASSFGQGHTEAFF
d_call: TRBD1
j_call: TRBJ1-1
cdr3_length: 14
clone_size: NA
v_call: TRBV7-9